One sample yielded the 31 T cell receptor beta chains listed below, sequenced in a study of post-analysis software for immune sequencing data. Overall study findings and caveats: TRBV5-6, TRBV5-1 and TRBV20-1 belonged to a set of roughly five TRBV segments that were more frequent in patients than controls.

The TCR beta cDNA libraries carried unique molecular identifiers. From the PCR reads, TCRdb called clonotypes with MiXCR, one entry per CDR3 protein. This table holds some 690,000 distinct CDR3 sequences, roughly three fifths found once. Their target antigens are unknown. The sample consisted of blood. The receptors come from a girl aged 2-10 years with multiple sclerosis.

The chain couples TRBV20-1 to TRBJ1-2; D is ambiguous. With 2 bases removed from V and 7 bases from J, the gap between germline ends came to 23 bases. The CDR3 consists of 16 residues. Germline V gene sequence: CDR1 DFQATT, CDR2 SNEGSKA (reference sequence). In nucleotides, the CDR3 is TGCAGTGCTAGAATATTAAAGGCTCTCGGATACAGTGGCTACACCTTC. Amino acids: CSARILKALGYSGYTF.

This clonotype was counted once. The rearrangement joins TRBV9 to TRBJ2-1; TRBD2 matches at 8 bases. The CDR3 is 16 amino acids. The V gene's germline CDR1 is SGDLS and CDR2 YYNGEE. Unmatched junction bases numbered 8, after V lost 2 bases and J lost 4 bases. CDR3 nucleotides: TGTGCCAGCAGCGTCCGGGGGGGCCTATCTTACAATGAGCAGTTCTTC. It is translated as CASSVRGGLSYNEQFF. Together with reference TRBV9 and TRBJ2-1, the CDR3 gives the full variable domain: DSGVTQTPKHLITATGQRVTLRCSPRSGDLSVYWYQQSLDQGLQFLIQYYNGEERAKGNILERFSAQQFPDLHSELNLSSLELGDSALYFCASSVRGGLSYNEQFFGPGTRLTVL.

The chain recombines TRBV7-3 with TRBJ2-1; D unresolved. The CDR3 contains 13 residues. V lost 3 bases to trimming and J lost 6 bases, with 9 bases between them. Germline V CDR1 and CDR2: SGHTA, FQGTGA. CDR3 residues: CASSFDRANEQFF. The CDR3 DNA reads as TGTGCCAGCAGCTTTGACCGGGCCAATGAGCAGTTCTTC.

This sequence joins TRBV15 and TRBJ2-1, with TRBD2 identical over 9 bases. This CDR3 has 14 amino acids. The ends lost 5 bases at V and 10 bases at J; junction bases unmatched: 9. In germline, CDR1 is LNHNV, CDR2 YYDKDF (reference sequence). The CDR3 nucleotides are TGTGCCACCAGCTATAGCGGGGGTTCATACGAGCAGTTCTTC. Translated: CATSYSGGSYEQFF.

This chain links TRBV29-1 with TRBJ1-2, with D uncertain. The CDR3 consists of 9 residues. Germline lookup yields CDR1 SQVTM and CDR2 ANQGSEA. Deletions cut 2 bases from V and 7 bases from J, with 2 bases between. CDR3 nucleotide sequence: TGCAGCGTTGAACCTGGCTACACCTTC. As protein: CSVEPGYTF.

The chain links TRBV7-2 to TRBJ1-5; 7 bases align to TRBD1. The CDR3 length is 14 residues. After removal of 4 bases from V and 6 bases from J, the junction contained 6 bases not matched to a gene. The germline gives CDR1 SGHTA, CDR2 FQGNSA. The CDR3: CASSSTTGVQPQHF. The CDR3 DNA reads as TGTGCCAGCAGCTCAACAACAGGGGTTCAGCCCCAGCATTTT. The full variable domain, rest sourced from reference TRBV7-2 and TRBJ1-5, is GAGVSQSPSNKVTEKGKDVELRCDPISGHTALYWYRQSLGQGLEFLIYFQGNSAPDKSGLPSDRFSAERTGGSVSTLTIQRTQQEDSAVYLCASSSTTGVQPQHFGDGTRLSIL.

The chain uses TRBV11-2 and TRBJ2-1; 15 bases are shared with TRBD2. Germline V gives CDR1 SGHAT, CDR2 FQNNGV. This CDR3 spans 16 amino acids. Losses at the gene ends were 4 bases for V and 7 bases for J; bases not matched to a gene: 5. As DNA, the CDR3 is TGTGCCAGCAGCTCGAGGACTAGCGGGGGGGCAAATGAGCAGTTCTTC. It codes for CASSSRTSGGANEQFF.

This sequence joins TRBV5-1 and TRBJ1-5; D is undetermined. Trimming stripped 2 bases from V and 4 bases from J, with 13 bases between. The CDR3 consists of 15 residues. Germline V CDR1 and CDR2: SGHRS, YFSETQ. The CDR3 is CASSFGPANNQPQHF. CDR3 DNA sequence: TGCGCCAGCAGCTTTGGACCGGCGAATAATCAGCCCCAGCATTTT.

Only one count was recorded for this clonotype. The chain is built from TRBV12-3 or TRBV12-4 and TRBJ2-1; a weak D match, TRBD2 (5 bases). The CDR3 loop spans 14 amino acids. Trimming pared 6 bases from V and 7 bases from J, leaving 16 bases between. CDR3 protein: CASRPVEGRNEQFF. The DNA of the CDR3 is TGTGCCAGCAGACCAGTAGAGGGCCGGAATGAGCAGTTCTTC.

This rearrangement joins TRBV2 to TRBJ1-6, with a weak D call TRBD1 (5 bases). This CDR3 is 15 amino acids long. The V gene lost 2 bases and the J gene lost 7 bases, with 12 bases spanning the gap. Germline lookup yields CDR1 SNHLY and CDR2 FYNNEI. CDR3 nucleotides: TGTGCCAGCAGTGAATCTAGACAGCTAAATTCACCCCTCCACTTT. This gives the protein CASSESRQLNSPLHF. Complete variable domain (other parts from reference TRBV2 and TRBJ1-6): EPEVTQTPSHQVTQMGQEVILRCVPISNHLYFYWYRQILGQKVEFLVSFYNNEISEKSEIFDDQFSVERPDGSNFTLKIRSTKLEDSAMYFCASSESRQLNSPLHFGNGTRLTVT.

The chain has TRBV5-6 and TRBJ2-1; D may correspond to TRBD1 or TRBD2 (6 bases each). The CDR3 consists of 13 residues. Germline CDR1 reads SGHDT; CDR2 reads YYEEEE. Trimming stripped 2 bases from V and 7 bases from J, with 10 bases between. The CDR3 here is CASSFGGTNEQFF. CDR3 sequence (DNA): TGTGCCAGCAGCTTCGGGGGCACGAATGAGCAGTTCTTC.

This clonotype was counted between two and nine times. The V call is TRBV7-9, the J call TRBJ2-5; D ambiguous. The germline V gene encodes CDR1 SEHNR and CDR2 FQNEAQ (reference sequence). V dropped 5 bases and J dropped 2 bases, with 12 bases sitting between them. This CDR3 has 14 amino acids. The CDR3 reads CASSRRLEQETQYF. Here the CDR3 DNA reads TGTGCCAGCAGCAGAAGACTCGAGCAAGAGACCCAGTACTTC.

This chain uses TRBV20-1 with TRBJ2-7; the match to TRBD2 covers 10 bases. The trim removed 1 base at V and 5 bases at J, leaving 8 bases unmatched. CDR3 length: 15 amino acids. Germline V gene lookup returns CDR1 DFQATT and CDR2 SNEGSKA (reference sequence). The CDR3: CSARGPSGSTHEQYF. CDR3 coding DNA: TGCAGTGCTAGAGGTCCTAGCGGGAGTACCCACGAGCAGTACTTC.

This clonotype has only a few counts. The genes are TRBV7-3 and TRBJ2-7; D may be TRBD1 (6 bases). Germline V gene sequence: CDR1 SGHTA, CDR2 FQGTGA. The CDR3 consists of 14 residues. V was trimmed by 3 bases and J by 0 bases, leaving 9 bases between them. CDR3 sequence: CASSFEDSSYEQYF. The CDR3 bases are TGTGCCAGCAGCTTCGAGGACAGCTCCTACGAGCAGTACTTC.

The V gene is TRBV5-5, the J gene TRBJ2-7, with 7 bases aligning to TRBD2. This CDR3 region has 15 residues. Per germline, CDR1 SGHKS and CDR2 YYEKEE (reference sequence). Germline trimming cut 3 bases from V and 3 bases from J; bases unmatched to any gene: 9. The CDR3 sequence is CASSSRDYLDYEQYF. CDR3 nucleotide sequence: TGTGCCAGCAGCTCCCGGGACTACCTGGACTACGAGCAGTACTTC.

The V call is TRBV5-1, the J call TRBJ1-1, with D uncertain. Deletions cut 2 bases from V and 3 bases from J, with 8 bases between. The CDR3 has 13 amino acids. Germline values: CDR1 SGHRS, CDR2 YFSETQ. The CDR3 here is CASSFWEDTEAFF. CDR3 nucleotide sequence: TGCGCCAGCAGCTTCTGGGAGGACACTGAAGCTTTCTTT.

CDR3: CASSPPGQTGNEQFF. The CDR3, as DNA: TGCGCCAGCAGCCCACCGGGACAAACAGGCAATGAGCAGTTCTTC. V and J are TRBV5-1 and TRBJ2-1; D may be TRBD1 (6 bases). Germline values: CDR1 SGHRS, CDR2 YFSETQ. The ends were cut back, 4 bases at V and 6 bases at J, with 17 bases in the middle. The length of the CDR3 is 15 residues.

The chain uses TRBV10-2 and TRBJ2-7; D not certain. The germline V gene has CDR1 WSHSY and CDR2 SAAADI. The length of the CDR3 is 14 residues. V was cut by 2 bases and J by 1 base, with 9 bases left in between. In DNA, the CDR3 is TGCGCCAGCAGTGAGGATTGGGGATCCTACGAGCAGTACTTC. Translation: CASSEDWGSYEQYF.

The V and J genes are TRBV30 and TRBJ2-7; D gene uncertain. The DNA end is more similar to TRBJ2-5, so the J call may be wrong. The V gene's germline CDR1 is GTSNPN and CDR2 SVGIG (reference sequence). The CDR3 is made up of 11 amino acids. CDR3 sequence (DNA): TGTGCCTGGACCCACTGGGAGACCCAGTACTTC. Encoded protein: CAWTHWETQYF.

This clonotype was observed a single time. The CDR3 sequence is CASSSPGTGRYEQYF. DNA of the CDR3: TGTGCCAGCAGTTCCCCCGGGACAGGGCGGTACGAGCAGTACTTC. The chain combines TRBV11-2 with TRBJ2-7; 9 nucleotides agree with TRBD1. V lost 6 bases to trimming and J lost 4 bases; unmatched junction nucleotides: 10. The germline gives CDR1 SGHAT, CDR2 FQNNGV. This CDR3 comprises 15 residues.

The chain joins TRBV6-6 to TRBJ2-1; 7 nucleotides match TRBD1. The germline gives CDR1 MNHNY, CDR2 SVGAGI (reference sequence). Trimming cost V 8 bases and J 0 bases; bases outside gene matches: 7. This CDR3 spans 15 amino acids. In DNA, the CDR3 is TGTGCCAGCTCCCAAGGGGACAGCTCCTACAATGAGCAGTTCTTC. It yields the protein CASSQGDSSYNEQFF.

There are a few counts of this clonotype. The V gene is TRBV20-1, the J gene TRBJ1-2, with no clear D. The V gene lost 6 bases and the J gene lost 2 bases, with 16 bases spanning the gap. The CDR3 loop spans 14 amino acids. Germline V gene lookup returns CDR1 DFQATT and CDR2 SNEGSKA (reference sequence). DNA for the CDR3: TGCAGTGCCCCCGAGGGAACCCACAACTATGGCTACACCTTC. Translating gives CSAPEGTHNYGYTF.

V gene TRBV18 combines with J gene TRBJ1-2; TRBD1 aligns across 7 bases. V was clipped by 3 bases and J by 1 base; unmatched bases: 8. Germline-derived CDR1 and CDR2 are KGHSH and LQKENI. CDR3 length: 16 residues. The CDR3 nucleotides are TGTGCCAGCTCACCTTACCAGGGGGATTTTAACTATGGCTACACCTTC. It encodes CASSPYQGDFNYGYTF.

The chain employs TRBV6-5 and TRBJ2-3; 8 bases agree with TRBD1. CDR3 length: 17 amino acids. CDR1 MNHEY and CDR2 SVGAGI come from the germline V gene. V gave up 2 bases and J gave up 0 bases; unmatched junction bases: 7. The CDR3 DNA reads TGTGCCAGCAGTTACCTGGAGGGACAGGCTAGCACAGATACGCAGTATTTT. This codes for CASSYLEGQASTDTQYF.

This sequence joins TRBV12-3 or TRBV12-4 and TRBJ2-1; TRBD1 is a possible D gene (6 bases). Trimming took off 6 bases at V and 2 bases at J, with 17 bases between the two ends. The CDR3 has 16 residues. CDR3 nucleotides: TGTGCCAGCAGCCCAGGACAGTCGAGGACCTACAATGAGCAGTTCTTC. Translating it yields CASSPGQSRTYNEQFF.

The chain uses TRBV10-3 and TRBJ2-4; D may correspond to TRBD1 or TRBD2 (5 bases each). The end of the DNA is better explained by TRBJ2-7, so the J call may be wrong. The CDR3 sequence is 13 residues long. Looked up from germline, CDR1 is ENHRY and CDR2 is SYGVKD. Here the CDR3 reads CAISESRDGEQYF. CDR3 nucleotide sequence: TGTGCCATCAGTGAGTCGAGGGACGGCGAGCAGTACTTC.

As to this clonotype: The junction departs from germline at one end; a sequencing error may be responsible. The rearrangement joins TRBV3-1 to TRBJ2-1; D remains unclear. CDR3 length equals 17 residues. Germline CDR1 and CDR2: LGHDT and YNNKEL (reference sequence). This chain's CDR3 is CANSQENPGPSYNEQFF. CDR3 nucleotide sequence: TGTGCCAACAGCCAAGAGAATCCAGGCCCTTCCTACAATGAGCAGTTCTTC.

This CDR3 reads CASSPGLGHGYTF. CDR3 DNA: TGTGCCAGCAGCCCGGGACTGGGACATGGCTACACCTTC. The chain joins TRBV27 to TRBJ1-2, with a possible D match to TRBD1 (5 bases). Germline V CDR1 and CDR2: MNHEY, SMNVEV (reference sequence). The CDR3 length is 13 residues. The V end lost 6 bases, the J end lost 6 bases, and 14 bases lay between the germline ends.

This clonotype was seen more than once but under ten times. The J gene is TRBJ2-4, the V gene TRBV5-1, with D perhaps TRBD1 (5 bases). V dropped 4 bases and J dropped 8 bases, with 13 bases sitting between them. CDR1 is SGHRS, CDR2 YFSETQ, per germline. CDR3 size: 13 residues. The CDR3 DNA reads TGCGCCAGCAGCGCAGGGTCGCGGCACATTCAGTACTTC. Protein: CASSAGSRHIQYF.

V is TRBV7-4 and J is TRBJ1-5; no definite D call. The CDR3 has 15 residues. Trimming cost V 2 bases and J 4 bases, with 12 bases left between them. Germline V gene data show CDR1 as SGHVT and CDR2 as SQSDAQ. CDR3 sequence: CASSLNVRGNQPQHF. CDR3 nucleotide sequence: TGTGCCAGCAGCTTAAATGTGCGGGGTAATCAGCCCCAGCATTTT.

V usage is TRBV15 and J usage is TRBJ1-5, with 8 bases lining up with TRBD1. The CDR3 runs 19 residues. The V and J ends lost 0 bases and 3 bases, in that order; junction bases with no gene match: 13. The germline gives CDR1 LNHNV, CDR2 YYDKDF (reference sequence). The CDR3, as DNA: TGTGCCACCAGCAGAGAGGTGGGGGTCAGGGGGCGAAACAATCAGCCCCAGCATTTT. This encodes CATSREVGVRGRNNQPQHF.